This TCR beta chain originates from a study of T cells after yellow fever vaccination. In germline, CDR1 is SGDLS, CDR2 YYNGEE. This CDR3 is 15 amino acids long. Trimming cost V 3 bases and J 1 base, with 13 bases left between them. TCRdb re-derived calls from the 5' RACE reads in MiXCR, one entry per CDR3 protein. Of approximately 160,000 distinct CDR3 sequences listed, about a tenth are singletons. In its sample, this clonotype was seen a few times. The origin of this receptor is a young man who received the YFV17D yellow fever vaccine. The starting material was CD8+ T cells sorted from PBMCs, obtained 45 days after the yellow fever booster vaccination. The chain is built from TRBV9 and TRBJ1-2; unclear D gene. This CDR3 reads CASSGLRGINYGYTF. DNA of the CDR3: TGTGCCAGCAGCGGACTCAGAGGAATTAACTATGGCTACACCTTC.